The clone carrying this TCR beta chain occurred many times. Its antigen is as yet unknown. This record comes from a study of T cell repertoires and leukemia-associated antigens. TCRdb used MiXCR to reprocess the 5' RACE reads, holding one entry per CDR3 protein. Found here are some 14,000 distinct CDR3 sequences, approximately 42% of them singletons; the top ten hold approximately 9.2%. J gave up 0 bases and V 1 base, and 3 bases lay outside the gene matches. The CDR3 runs 16 residues. In germline, CDR1 is SGHDN, CDR2 FVKESK. The chain couples TRBV14 to TRBJ1-1; 9 bases fit TRBD1. The sequence was collected from a female donor in good health. Sequencing used CD3+ T cells sorted from blood and cultured. This chain's CDR3 is CASSQVGTGMNTEAFF. CDR3 coding DNA: TGTGCCAGCAGCCAAGTTGGGACAGGGATGAACACTGAAGCTTTCTTT.